These T cell receptor beta chains were read from a single sample in a study of blood T cell repertoires in COVID-19. TCRdb's copy holds only in-frame clones and misses some; the assay was immunoSEQ multiplex PCR. The table has 130,000 to 150,000 clones, about 88% seen once. Sequencing was performed on peripheral blood. The receptors shown here come from a man aged 50 or older with active or convalescent COVID-19. CDR3s include the opening cysteine and the closing phenylalanine or tryptophan. D genes are given only for firm matches. Only part of the rows carry a size: once, few, many, or a class if the clone is expanded.

-	-	TRBV2	TRBJ2-7	CASGSTSYEQYF	TGTGCCAGCGGGAGTACCTCCTACGAGCAGTACTTC
-	-	TRBV6-2/TRBV6-3	TRBJ1-5	CASSIHGQDSNQPQHF	TGTGCCAGCAGCATACATGGGCAAGATAGCAATCAGCCCCAGCATTTT
TRBD1	-	TRBV19	TRBJ2-6	CASSGTGYGNVLTF	TGTGCCAGTAGCGGGACAGGTTACGGCAACGTCCTGACTTTC
TRBD2	-	TRBV28	TRBJ2-1	CASSFASGSRSNEQFF	TGTGCCAGCAGTTTTGCTAGCGGGAGTCGCTCCAATGAGCAGTTCTTC
TRBD2	once	TRBV30	TRBJ2-7	CAWSVGGTSVEQYF	TGTGCCTGGAGTGTAGGAGGGACTAGCGTCGAGCAGTACTTC
TRBD1	-	TRBV27	TRBJ2-7	CASSSMDRGLSYEQYF	TGTGCCAGCAGTTCCATGGACAGGGGCCTCTCCTACGAGCAGTACTTC
-	few	TRBV3-1/TRBV3-2	TRBJ1-3	CASSSEGRRSSGNTIYF	TGTGCCAGCAGCTCGGAGGGACGTAGGAGCTCTGGAAACACCATATATTTT
-	-	TRBV4-3	TRBJ2-7	CASSQDVSGYEQYF	TGCGCCAGCAGCCAAGATGTTAGCGGTTACGAGCAGTACTTC
TRBD2	-	TRBV4-2	TRBJ2-7	CASSYQTSGRYEQYF	TGTGCCAGCAGCTACCAGACTAGCGGGAGGTACGAGCAGTACTTC
-	-	TRBV28	TRBJ2-3	CASVNGKGSDTQYF	TGTGCCAGCGTCAACGGGAAGGGATCGGATACGCAGTATTTT